Listed here are 32 T cell receptor beta chains from one sample, sequenced in a study of beta chain features in type 1 diabetes. Study-wide points: In all four CD4+ subsets, TCRB CDR3 length was significantly, moderately reduced in type 1 diabetes.

Of the isolated RNA, all was reverse transcribed, and so the sequenced material was expressed TCRB transcripts. TCRdb keeps only in-frame clones here, not all; method: immunoSEQ multiplex PCR. The sample shows around 160,000 clones, 9% to 10% of them seen only once. What these receptors recognize is not known. The specimen sequenced was central memory CD4+ T cells from blood. These receptor sequences come from a woman younger than 45 with type 1 diabetes.

This clone was seen only a few times. Additional DNA sequences in this sample encode the identical CDR3. The chain links TRBV5-1 to TRBJ2-1; D call uncertain. The CDR3 runs to 14 residues. V lost 2 bases and J lost 0, with 6 bases in between. Per the germline V gene, CDR1 is SGHRS and CDR2 is YFSETQ. DNA of the CDR3: TGCGCCAGCAGCTTAGAGAGCTCCTACAATGAGCAGTTCTTC. This sequence encodes CASSLESSYNEQFF.

This sequence joins TRBV6-6 and TRBJ2-7; tentatively, D is TRBD2 (5 bases). Deletions cut 7 bases from V and 2 bases from J, with 15 bases between. The V gene's germline CDR1 is MNHNY and CDR2 SVGAGI (reference sequence). The CDR3 is 14 residues long. The CDR3 DNA sequence: TGTGCCAGCATCTGGCGGGCTCAAACCTACGAGCAGTACTTC. This encodes CASIWRAQTYEQYF.

This clone came up a few times. V is TRBV29-1 and J is TRBJ2-5, with D possibly TRBD2 on 6 matching bases. The germline V and J ends were trimmed by 8 bases and 5 bases, with 15 bases remaining between them. Germline CDR1 and CDR2: SQVTM and ANQGSEA. The CDR3 spans 12 residues. In DNA, the CDR3 is TGCAGCTGTATTAGCGGAGGGGAGACCCAGTACTTC. Translating it yields CSCISGGETQYF.

The rearrangement links TRBV5-1 to TRBJ2-7, with 7 positions matching TRBD2. Germline loops: CDR1 SGHRS, CDR2 YFSETQ. Trimming took 4 bases from V and 3 from J; bases not matched to a gene: 13. This CDR3 has 16 amino acids. CDR3 region: CASSPYGAGALYEQYF. As DNA, the CDR3 is TGCGCCAGCAGCCCATACGGGGCGGGAGCACTCTACGAGCAGTACTTC. The full variable domain, its missing parts supplied by reference TRBV5-1 and TRBJ2-7, is KAGVTQTPRYLIKTRGQQVTLSCSPISGHRSVSWYQQTPGQGLQFLFEYFSETQRNKGNFPGRFSGRQFSNSRSEMNVSTLELGDSALYLCASSPYGAGALYEQYFGPGTRLTVT.

This clone came up a few times. This sequence joins TRBV6-5 and TRBJ1-2, with unresolved D. V lost 4 bases and J 0 bases, leaving 3 bases between the germline ends. Germline V gene lookup returns CDR1 MNHEY and CDR2 SVGAGI. CDR3 size: 12 residues. The CDR3 coding sequence is TGTGCCAGCAGTTCCACTAACTATGGCTACACCTTC. This codes for CASSSTNYGYTF.

The sample holds a few counts of this clone. The chain uses TRBV25-1 and TRBJ1-2; D perhaps matches TRBD1 (6 bases). The germline gives CDR1 MGHDK, CDR2 SYGVNS. Between the trimmed V and J ends, which lost 4 bases and 4 bases, there was a span of 13 bases. The CDR3 length is 14 residues. The CDR3 here is CASSGSRGIYGYTF. In DNA, the CDR3 is TGTGCCAGCAGTGGGAGCAGGGGAATCTATGGCTACACCTTC.

The gene calls are TRBV11-2 and TRBJ1-4; D is unresolved. This CDR3 spans 14 amino acids. V was pared by 5 bases and J by 4 bases, with 11 bases between. Germline lookup yields CDR1 SGHAT and CDR2 FQNNGV. The CDR3 nucleotides are TGTGCCAGCAGCCCCTCGACGGGTAATGAAAAACTGTTTTTT. Translation: CASSPSTGNEKLFF.

This clone showed up just a few times. This sequence joins TRBV27 and TRBJ1-2; 9 bases line up with TRBD1. With 7 bases clipped from V and 5 bases from J, the junction kept 11 bases outside the gene matches. The length of the CDR3 is 15 residues. CDR1 and CDR2 (germline): MNHEY, SMNVEV (reference sequence). The CDR3 sequence: CASTRTGAGGYGYTF. For the CDR3, the DNA is TGTGCCAGCACCCGGACAGGGGCTGGGGGGTATGGCTACACCTTC.

The gene calls are TRBV6-1 and TRBJ1-4, with a possible D match to TRBD1 (5 bases). V lost 8 bases and J lost 6, with 16 bases in between. Germline-derived CDR1 and CDR2 are MNHNS and SASEGT. The CDR3 has 14 amino acids. In nucleotides, the CDR3 is TGTGCCAGCTGGGAGGGGACTTTCTATGAAAAACTGTTTTTT. Its translation: CASWEGTFYEKLFF.

The chain is built from TRBV5-1 and TRBJ2-2, with D maybe TRBD1 (5 bases). V was trimmed by 2 bases and J by 1 base, leaving 9 bases between them. The CDR3 spans 15 residues. The germline gives CDR1 SGHRS, CDR2 YFSETQ. The CDR3 protein is CASSFGRVNTGELFF. For the CDR3, the DNA is TGCGCCAGCAGCTTTGGCAGGGTGAACACCGGGGAGCTGTTTTTT.

This clone was counted between two and nine times. The chain has TRBV27 and TRBJ2-7; 11 nucleotides line up with TRBD2. The trim removed 2 bases at V and 5 bases at J, leaving 8 bases unmatched. The CDR3 has 16 amino acids. Germline V gene lookup returns CDR1 MNHEY and CDR2 SMNVEV (reference sequence). The CDR3 coding sequence is TGTGCCAGCAGTTTACTGGCGTCTAGCGGGGGGAACGAGCAGTACTTC. This translates into CASSLLASSGGNEQYF.

This clone was found a few times. The rearrangement uses TRBV7-2 and TRBJ2-1, with 9 bases identical to TRBD2. The CDR3 sequence is 15 residues long. Trimming took 3 bases from V and 6 from J; bases not matched to a gene: 6. CDR1 is SGHTA and CDR2 is FQGNSA in the germline V gene. CDR3 in DNA: TGTGCCAGCAGCTTTGCGGGAGGGCCGGGCAATGAGCAGTTCTTC. Amino acids: CASSFAGGPGNEQFF. Full variable domain (missing parts from reference TRBV7-2 and TRBJ2-1): GAGVSQSPSNKVTEKGKDVELRCDPISGHTALYWYRQSLGQGLEFLIYFQGNSAPDKSGLPSDRFSAERTGGSVSTLTIQRTQQEDSAVYLCASSFAGGPGNEQFFGPGTRLTVL.

The CDR3 DNA sequence: TGTGCCAGCAGCTTAGGATCAGGGAGGGCAGATACGCAGTATTTT. Its translation: CASSLGSGRADTQYF. This chain uses TRBV7-9 with TRBJ2-3; the match to TRBD2 covers 7 bases. CDR3 length: 15 amino acids. V lost 1 base, J lost 4 bases, and 5 bases stayed unmatched. Looked up from germline, CDR1 is SEHNR and CDR2 is FQNEAQ (reference sequence).

This clone was recorded a few times. V is TRBV2 and J is TRBJ1-1, with D possibly TRBD1 on 6 matching bases. CDR3 size: 12 residues. Germline V gene sequence: CDR1 SNHLY, CDR2 FYNNEI. Trimming took 7 bases from V and 6 from J, leaving 12 bases between them. The DNA of the CDR3 is TGTGCCAGCACCCTACAGGGTGCTGAAGCTTTCTTT. This codes for CASTLQGAEAFF.

The genes are TRBV18 and TRBJ2-3; 9 nucleotides agree with TRBD2. The germline V gene encodes CDR1 KGHSH and CDR2 LQKENI. This CDR3 has 17 residues. V gave up 2 bases and J gave up 5 bases; unmatched junction bases: 11. CDR3 sequence reads: CASSPVAVGLAVDTQYF. The CDR3 DNA follows: TGTGCCAGCTCACCAGTCGCAGTGGGACTAGCAGTAGATACGCAGTATTTT. Full variable domain (missing parts from reference TRBV18 and TRBJ2-3): NAGVMQNPRHLVRRRGQEARLRCSPMKGHSHVYWYRQLPEEGLKFMVYLQKENIIDESGMPKERFSAEFPKEGPSILRIQQVVRGDSAAYFCASSPVAVGLAVDTQYFGPGTRLTVL.

This chain connects TRBV9 to TRBJ1-2; a weak D match, TRBD1 (6 bases). This CDR3 region has 15 residues. In germline, CDR1 is SGDLS, CDR2 YYNGEE. The V end was cut by 1 base, the J end by 7 bases, with 17 bases between. DNA of the CDR3: TGTGCCAGCAGCGTATCCGACAGGAGCCTGGGTGGCTACACCTTC. Translated: CASSVSDRSLGGYTF.

V is TRBV18 and J is TRBJ2-2, with D uncertain. The CDR3 runs to 15 residues. The V end was cut by 3 bases, the J end by 1 base, with 9 bases between. The germline V gene has CDR1 KGHSH and CDR2 LQKENI. The CDR3 region is CASSPDFGNTGELFF. The CDR3 bases are TGTGCCAGCTCACCTGACTTTGGGAACACCGGGGAGCTGTTTTTT.

This clone was observed a handful of times. The chain has TRBV5-1 and TRBJ2-1, with 10 positions matching TRBD2. The CDR3 is 15 residues long. Germline V gene lookup returns CDR1 SGHRS and CDR2 YFSETQ. The V gene end was trimmed by 1 base and the J gene end by 7 bases; junction bases not matched to a gene: 5. CDR3: CASSLNLAGVNEQFF. CDR3 in DNA: TGCGCCAGCAGCTTGAATCTAGCGGGAGTAAATGAGCAGTTCTTC.

The chain is built from TRBV9 and TRBJ2-7; 7 bases are a match to TRBD2. The J segment lost 6 bases and the V segment lost 2 bases, leaving 8 bases of the junction unmatched. CDR3 size: 14 residues. In germline, CDR1 is SGDLS, CDR2 YYNGEE. The CDR3 here is CASSVTREGREQYF. The CDR3 DNA is TGTGCCAGCAGCGTCACCAGGGAGGGGCGCGAGCAGTACTTC.

The chain uses TRBV30 and TRBJ2-2; D remains unclear. CDR3 length equals 14 residues. From germline, CDR1 is GTSNPN and CDR2 SVGIG (reference sequence). Trimming pared 2 bases from V and 5 bases from J, leaving 12 bases between. For the CDR3, the DNA is TGTGCCTGGAGTTTCGCCAGGATGACCGGGGAGCTGTTTTTT. This codes for CAWSFARMTGELFF.

J is TRBJ2-7 and V is TRBV30, with D possibly matching TRBD1 (5 bases). The V gene lost 3 bases and the J gene lost 5 bases, with 20 bases spanning the gap. This CDR3 contains 15 residues. Germline CDR1 GTSNPN, CDR2 SVGIG (reference sequence). The CDR3: CAWSVRAHSSHEQYF. The CDR3 DNA reads TGTGCCTGGAGCGTCAGGGCCCACAGCTCTCACGAGCAGTACTTC.

Only a few counts were recorded for this clone. The chain uses TRBV4-2 and TRBJ2-7; 10 positions match TRBD1. CDR1 is LGHNA, CDR2 YNFKEQ, per germline. The junction had 6 bases not matched to a gene; V was cut back by 4 bases and J by 6 bases. The CDR3 runs to 14 residues. The DNA for the CDR3 is TGTGCCAGCAGCCGAGACAGGACAGGGGGCGAGCAGTACTTC. It translates to CASSRDRTGGEQYF.

This clone has just a few counts. The chain links TRBV7-6 to TRBJ2-2; tentative D call: TRBD1 (5 bases). With 5 bases removed from V and 4 bases from J, the gap between germline ends came to 20 bases. Germline CDR1 and CDR2: SGHVS and FNYEAQ. This CDR3 is built from 17 residues. The CDR3 nucleotides are TGTGCCAGCAGCCCCTCTTTCAGACAGAGGTCCACCGGGGAGCTGTTTTTT. It yields the protein CASSPSFRQRSTGELFF.

The rearrangement uses TRBV30 and TRBJ1-1; a possible D gene is TRBD1 (5 bases). Trimming shortened V by 4 bases and J by 0 bases, and 9 bases separated the two germline ends. Germline V gene data show CDR1 as GTSNPN and CDR2 as SVGIG (reference sequence). The CDR3 is made up of 13 amino acids. CDR3 nucleotide sequence: TGTGCCTGGAAAAGACAGATGAACACTGAAGCTTTCTTT. Protein product: CAWKRQMNTEAFF. The variable domain in full, with the rest retrieved from reference TRBV30 and TRBJ1-1, is SQTIHQWPATLVQPVGSPLSLECTVEGTSNPNLYWYRQAAGRGLQLLFYSVGIGQISSEVPQNLSASRPQDRQFILSSKKLLLSDSGFYLCAWKRQMNTEAFFGQGTRLTVV.

In its sample, this clone was seen a few times. This chain joins TRBV11-2 and TRBJ2-7; TRBD1 agrees at 7 bases. Germline assignment: CDR1 SGHAT and CDR2 FQNNGV. This CDR3 has 15 amino acids. After removal of 0 bases from V and 3 bases from J, the junction contained 5 bases not matched to a gene. CDR3 in DNA: TGTGCCAGCAGCTTAGAACAGGGGCCCATCTACGAGCAGTACTTC. Translated, it gives CASSLEQGPIYEQYF. Using reference TRBV11-2 and TRBJ2-7 for the parts outside the CDR3, the full variable domain is EAGVAQSPRYKIIEKRQSVAFWCNPISGHATLYWYQQILGQGPKLLIQFQNNGVVDDSQLPKDRFSAERLKGVDSTLKIQPAKLEDSAVYLCASSLEQGPIYEQYFGPGTRLTVT.

The genes are TRBV5-1 and TRBJ2-2, with D tentatively TRBD1 (5 bases). Trimming removed 4 bases from V and 2 bases from J, with 15 bases in between. The CDR3 runs 16 residues. Per germline, CDR1 SGHRS and CDR2 YFSETQ. The CDR3 here is CASSPTTVANTGELFF. CDR3 bases: TGCGCCAGCAGCCCAACGACAGTAGCAAACACCGGGGAGCTGTTTTTT.

The genes are TRBV10-3 and TRBJ2-4, with 7 bases matching TRBD1. Per the germline V gene, CDR1 is ENHRY and CDR2 is SYGVKD. J gave up 6 bases and V 10 bases, and 15 bases lay outside the gene matches. This CDR3 comprises 15 residues. The chain's CDR3 is CATRQLTGAGNIQYF. For the CDR3, the DNA is TGTGCCACAAGACAATTAACAGGGGCTGGAAACATTCAGTACTTC.

The chain recombines TRBV7-9 with TRBJ2-1, with D tentatively TRBD2 (5 bases). This CDR3 contains 15 residues. Per germline, CDR1 SEHNR and CDR2 FQNEAQ (reference sequence). The germline V and J ends were trimmed by 4 bases and 6 bases, with 16 bases remaining between them. CDR3 loop: CASSSRRAGRNEQFF. In DNA form, the CDR3 reads TGTGCCAGCAGCTCGCGCCGGGCGGGCCGCAATGAGCAGTTCTTC.

This clone has a handful of counts. The chain recombines TRBV7-3 with TRBJ2-7, with 14 bases aligning to TRBD2. Germline CDR1 SGHTA, CDR2 FQGTGA. Trimming took 0 bases from V and 1 from J; bases not matched to a gene: 2. The CDR3 extends over 17 amino acids. The CDR3 here is CASSLTGTSGSSYEQYF. For the CDR3, the DNA is TGTGCCAGCAGCTTAACGGGGACTAGCGGGAGTTCCTACGAGCAGTACTTC.

There are a few counts of this clone. At the DNA level, this CDR3 is encoded by other sequences in the same sample as well. J is TRBJ2-7 and V is TRBV18, with 9 positions matching TRBD2. There are 14 residues in the CDR3. V lost 0 bases and J lost 4; bases outside the gene matches: 1. Germline loops: CDR1 KGHSH, CDR2 LQKENI. CDR3 region: CASSPPSGSYEQYF. In DNA, the CDR3 is TGTGCCAGCTCACCACCTAGCGGGAGTTACGAGCAGTACTTC.

The genes are TRBV10-3 and TRBJ1-4; 10 nucleotides match TRBD1. Germline CDR1 and CDR2: ENHRY and SYGVKD. The CDR3 has 15 residues. Trimming removed 2 bases from V and 8 bases from J; junction bases left unmatched: 5. CDR3 sequence: CAISEPGQGFEKLFF. The DNA of the CDR3 is TGTGCCATCAGTGAGCCGGGACAGGGGTTCGAAAAACTGTTTTTT.

Here the CDR3 reads CASSPGQNHEQYF. CDR3 nucleotides: TGTGCCAGCAGTCCGGGACAGAACCACGAGCAGTACTTC. This chain connects TRBV28 to TRBJ2-7; TRBD1 aligns across 7 bases. Germline trimming cut 5 bases from V and 5 bases from J; bases unmatched to any gene: 6. This CDR3 comprises 13 residues. Germline V CDR1 and CDR2: MDHEN, SYDVKM.